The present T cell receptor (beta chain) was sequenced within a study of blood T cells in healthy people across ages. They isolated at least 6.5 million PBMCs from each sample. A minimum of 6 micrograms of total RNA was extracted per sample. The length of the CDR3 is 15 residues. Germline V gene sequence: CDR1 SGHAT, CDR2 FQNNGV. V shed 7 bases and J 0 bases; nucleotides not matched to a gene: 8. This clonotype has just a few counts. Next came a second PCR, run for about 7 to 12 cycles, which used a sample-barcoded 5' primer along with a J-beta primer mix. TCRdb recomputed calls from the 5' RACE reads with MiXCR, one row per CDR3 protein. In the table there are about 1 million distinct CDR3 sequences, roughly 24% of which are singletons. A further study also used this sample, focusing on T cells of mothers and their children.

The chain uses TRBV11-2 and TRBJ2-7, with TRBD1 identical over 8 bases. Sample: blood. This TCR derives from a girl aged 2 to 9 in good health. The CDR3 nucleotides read TGTGCCAGCATCCCCGGGACAGGATTCTCCTACGAGCAGTACTTC. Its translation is CASIPGTGFSYEQYF.